This is a list of T cell receptor beta chains from one sample in a study of CD4 T cells in relation to SARS-CoV-2 and coronaviruses. Some clones are missing from TCRdb's copy, which holds only in-frame ones; the method was immunoSEQ multiplex PCR. This table holds 20,000 to 25,000 clones, approximately 82% found once. For these receptors, no antigen is known. The sample consisted of CD4+ T cells from PBMCs, cultured in vitro. All receptors come from a human donor in good health. Both conserved end residues are part of each CDR3.

V | CDR3
TRBV12-5 | CASGLVLQGWGETQYF
TRBV2 | CASSGGYEQFF
TRBV19 | CASSTTGTGGFTGELFF
TRBV6-5 | CASSWDGNTEAFF
TRBV5-1 | CASSFDGSTDTQYF
TRBV30 | CAWSFGGNTIYF
TRBV9 | CASSARSGLAGGLNTDTQYF
TRBV5-1 | CASSLDSSYGYTF
TRBV2 | CASILGQGRGTEAFF
TRBV3-1/TRBV3-2 | CASSPIAGGGLEQYF
TRBV6-5 | CASSYPRGAPEAFF
TRBV19 | CASSTWEASNTGELFF
TRBV6-6 | CASSYSGGDVAQPQHF
TRBV10-3 | CAIRGGGGEQFF
TRBV9 | CASSGTGGAEKLFF
TRBV3-1/TRBV3-2 | CASSRSGTGATDTQYF
TRBV21-1 | CASSKVTAAGTNQPQHF
TRBV5-1 | CASSLPRAVRQNEQFF
TRBV18 | CASSLDRGDQPQHF
TRBV13 | CASSGQGNYGYTF
TRBV5-1 | CASTRYPGVETQYF
TRBV3-1/TRBV3-2 | CASSHNNPLEAFF
TRBV9 | CASSTLAGGSGEQFF
TRBV4-2 | CASSQDANYGYTF
TRBV19 | CASSMRGGDLWAKNIQYF
TRBV10-1 | CASSPNVDGGNEQFF
TRBV5-1 | CASSFGKLGGSSGELFF
TRBV19 | CASRDRPTDTQYF
TRBV10-1 | CASSEGGGDIQYF
TRBV18 | CASSPRAGGYEQYF
TRBV6-2/TRBV6-3 | CASSSHGATNTEAFF
TRBV19 | CASADQHTGTGTETQYF
TRBV7-2 | CASSLGGGFNTGELFF
TRBV2 | CASSEGLGNIQYF
TRBV5-4 | CASSWESSGGEQYF
TRBV5-1 | CASSLEEGRADF
TRBV19 | CASSPLGNEQFF
TRBV7-9 | CASSLGDRINEKLFF
TRBV21-1 | CASTAGGPPRVNEKLFF
TRBV5-1 | CASSLGRGSSTDTQYF
TRBV27 | CASSSDPIRNQPQHF
TRBV5-1 | CASSLEGYNYGYTF